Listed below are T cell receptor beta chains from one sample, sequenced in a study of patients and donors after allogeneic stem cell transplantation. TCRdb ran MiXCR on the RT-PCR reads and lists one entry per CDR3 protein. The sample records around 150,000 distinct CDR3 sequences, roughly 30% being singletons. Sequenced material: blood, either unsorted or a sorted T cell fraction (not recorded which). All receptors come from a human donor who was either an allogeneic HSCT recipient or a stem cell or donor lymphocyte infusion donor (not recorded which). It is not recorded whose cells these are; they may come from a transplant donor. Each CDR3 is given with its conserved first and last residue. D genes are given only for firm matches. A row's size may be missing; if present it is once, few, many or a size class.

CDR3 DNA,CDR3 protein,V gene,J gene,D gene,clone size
TGTGCCAGCAGTGAATATAGGACCGGGGAGCTGTTTTTT,CASSEYRTGELFF,TRBV25-1,TRBJ2-2,-,-
TGTGCCAGCAGCCTCACAGGGTCCTTGGCCTACAATGAGCAGTTCTTC,CASSLTGSLAYNEQFF,TRBV11-3,TRBJ2-1,-,-
TGTGCCAGCAGCCAAGGTCAGGGGAGAACTGGAAACACCATATATTTT,CASSQGQGRTGNTIYF,TRBV4-2,TRBJ1-3,-,many
TGTGCCAGCAGTTTAGGGTTCCGGAAGTTCTTC,CASSLGFRKFF,TRBV12-3/TRBV12-4,TRBJ2-1,-,-
TGTGCCACTTTGGGACAGGGGGCCAACGAGCAGTACTTC,CATLGQGANEQYF,TRBV10-3,TRBJ2-7,TRBD1,-
TGTGCCAGCAGCCAAGGGTCCCCGATGCCCTCCTACAATGAGCAGTTCTTC,CASSQGSPMPSYNEQFF,TRBV14,TRBJ2-1,-,-
TGCAGTGCTGGACGTAGCGGGAGGGCCTACAATGAGCAGTTCTTC,CSAGRSGRAYNEQFF,TRBV20-1,TRBJ2-1,TRBD2,few
TGTGCCAGCAGGGGGCAAGAAGCCAAAAACATTCAGTACTTC,CASRGQEAKNIQYF,TRBV6-2/TRBV6-3,TRBJ2-4,-,few
TGCAGCGTTGTCTCCTACAATGAGCAGTTCTTC,CSVVSYNEQFF,TRBV29-1,TRBJ2-1,-,few
TGCGCCAGCAGCTTGCGTCAGGCCTCGGGGACTGAAGCTTTCTTT,CASSLRQASGTEAFF,TRBV5-1,TRBJ1-1,-,-
TGTGCCAGCAGTCGCCTAGCGGGAGGGGTCACAGATACGCAGTATTTT,CASSRLAGGVTDTQYF,TRBV12-3/TRBV12-4,TRBJ2-3,TRBD2,-
TGTGCCAGCAGCTGGGACAGGGTCTACGAGCAGTACTTC,CASSWDRVYEQYF,TRBV5-4,TRBJ2-7,TRBD1,-
TGTGCCAGCAGAAGAAGCGAGAGGGGCTACGAGCAGTACTTC,CASRRSERGYEQYF,TRBV6-5,TRBJ2-7,-,few
TGTGCCAGCAGCTTCGCCAGGGCCCCGGAGACCCAGTACTTC,CASSFARAPETQYF,TRBV7-2,TRBJ2-5,-,few
TGTGCCACCAGCATCTTCGGTTTGGGACTTGACGAGCAGTACTTC,CATSIFGLGLDEQYF,TRBV15,TRBJ2-7,-,few
TGTGCCTGGGAGCCGGGACAGGGCAATTCACCCCTCCACTTT,CAWEPGQGNSPLHF,TRBV30,TRBJ1-6,TRBD1,few
TGTGCCAGCAGTTACGGTCCGGGAGAGGCCCACGAGCAGTACTTC,CASSYGPGEAHEQYF,TRBV6-5,TRBJ2-7,-,-
TGTGCCGTAGCCAGGGAGGGAAAGGAGACCCAGTACTTC,CAVAREGKETQYF,TRBV10-3,TRBJ2-5,TRBD2,many
TGTGCCAGCAGCTTAGAACGGACTAGCGGTAGACAAGAGACCCAGTACTTC,CASSLERTSGRQETQYF,TRBV7-6,TRBJ2-5,TRBD2,few
TGTGCCAGTAGTATAGGCGACAGCTTCTATGGCTACACCTTC,CASSIGDSFYGYTF,TRBV19,TRBJ1-2,-,-
TGTGCCAGCAGCTATCTCACCCGGGAGCAGTTCTTC,CASSYLTREQFF,TRBV3-1,TRBJ2-1,-,-
TGTGCCAGCAGCCAAGAGGGAGCGGAAGAGACCCAGTACTTC,CASSQEGAEETQYF,TRBV4-2,TRBJ2-5,-,-
TGTGCCATCAGTGAGGTCCACATACTGCGCGATTCACCCCTCCACTTT,CAISEVHILRDSPLHF,TRBV10-3,TRBJ1-6,-,few
TGTGCCATCAACAGAGGGAAGGGGCAGCCCCAGCATTTT,CAINRGKGQPQHF,TRBV10-3,TRBJ1-5,-,-
TGTGCCAGCAGGCACTGGGACAGCTCCTACAATGAGCAGTTCTTC,CASRHWDSSYNEQFF,TRBV7-9,TRBJ2-1,TRBD1,few
TGTGCCAGCAGCTTAGGGGGCGGGGATGCCAAAAACATTCAGTACTTC,CASSLGGGDAKNIQYF,TRBV7-2,TRBJ2-4,-,-
TGTGCCAGCAGTGCGGGTAGGGGAGAGACCCAGTACTTC,CASSAGRGETQYF,TRBV6-4,TRBJ2-5,-,-
TGTGCCAGCAGTTTCCCTAGCTTGGGCTATTGGGCAGATACGCAGTATTTT,CASSFPSLGYWADTQYF,TRBV28,TRBJ2-3,-,-
TGTGCCAGCAGCTTAGGCAGGACTAACTATGGCTACACCTTC,CASSLGRTNYGYTF,TRBV7-9,TRBJ1-2,-,many
TGTGCCAGCAGCCAGGACAGGGCTAGCAATCAGCCCCAGCATTTT,CASSQDRASNQPQHF,TRBV7-2,TRBJ1-5,TRBD1,-
TGCGCCAGCAGCAGAAGGTCGGGGCAGGGTGGAGTCTACGAGCAGTACTTC,CASSRRSGQGGVYEQYF,TRBV4-3,TRBJ2-7,-,-
TGTGCCAGCAGCTTAGAAACAGGGGGCGCGGATACGCAGTATTTT,CASSLETGGADTQYF,TRBV7-6,TRBJ2-3,TRBD1,few
TGCGCCAGCAGCCGTCCCGGGACAGGGCCGAGCTCCTACAATGAGCAGTTCTTC,CASSRPGTGPSSYNEQFF,TRBV5-1,TRBJ2-1,TRBD1,-
TGCAGTGCCGCCCCAGGGGACAGGGGAAGAGAAAAACTGTTTTTT,CSAAPGDRGREKLFF,TRBV20-1,TRBJ1-4,TRBD1,few
TGTGCCAGCAGCTTATTTCCTAGCGGGATCACAGATACGCAGTATTTT,CASSLFPSGITDTQYF,TRBV7-3,TRBJ2-3,TRBD2,few
TGTGCCAGCGGAATCATGGGGCTCTATAGCAATCAGCCCCAGCATTTT,CASGIMGLYSNQPQHF,TRBV28,TRBJ1-5,-,-
TGTGCCAGCAGTACTAGCGGGAGTAAATTCGACGAGCAGTACTTC,CASSTSGSKFDEQYF,TRBV28,TRBJ2-7,TRBD2,-
TGTGCCATCAGTGCAACTTACGAGCAGTACTTC,CAISATYEQYF,TRBV10-3,TRBJ2-7,-,-
TGTGCCAGCAGCTCCGGGACAGGGCAATTTCCCGGAAACACCATATATTTT,CASSSGTGQFPGNTIYF,TRBV7-6,TRBJ1-3,TRBD1,-
TGTGCCAGCAGCCAAGGCTGGGCGGGAGGAATTGTGCAGTTCTTC,CASSQGWAGGIVQFF,TRBV3-1,TRBJ2-1,TRBD2,few
TGTGCCAGCAGCTTAGACCCATACTTCCTAGAAACCCAGTACTTC,CASSLDPYFLETQYF,TRBV7-2,TRBJ2-5,-,-
TGTGCCACCAGCTGGTCCTACTATGGCTACACCTTC,CATSWSYYGYTF,TRBV15,TRBJ1-2,-,-
TGTGCCAGCAGTCCATCGCCCGACAGGGGAACTGAAGCTTTCTTT,CASSPSPDRGTEAFF,TRBV28,TRBJ1-1,TRBD1,few
TGCGCCAGCAGCTCCCCCATGAACACTGAAGCTTTCTTT,CASSSPMNTEAFF,TRBV5-1,TRBJ1-1,-,few
TGTGCCAGCAGCTTAGAGGGGGCGGGAGGTTACAATGAGCAGTTCTTC,CASSLEGAGGYNEQFF,TRBV7-2,TRBJ2-1,-,few
TGCAGCGTTGAAGGGGACAGGGCTGGGGAGACCCAGTACTTC,CSVEGDRAGETQYF,TRBV29-1,TRBJ2-5,TRBD1,-
TGTGCCAGCAGTCTATACCCCCGGGCAGGGCTCACTGAAGCTTTCTTT,CASSLYPRAGLTEAFF,TRBV6-5,TRBJ1-1,-,-